These T cell receptor beta chains were read from a single sample in a study of regulatory T cells in long-lasting Graves disease. TCRdb re-derived calls from the multiplex PCR reads in MiXCR, one entry per CDR3 protein. The top ten clones hold around 7.6% of a sample with roughly 410,000 distinct CDR3 sequences, 15% of them seen once. Another study also made use of these data, one on T cells in Graves' hyperthyroidism and ophthalmopathy.

The input for sequencing was peripheral blood mononuclear cells (PBMCs), taken at new diagnosis, from a patient treated with antithyroid drugs. The receptor set was obtained from a woman in her thirties or forties with Graves disease. Both conserved end residues are trimmed from each CDR3. The order of the fields is V gene, J gene, CDR3 protein.

TRBV5-1	TRBJ2-7	ASSLVSSADVPYEQY
TRBV7-8	TRBJ2-6	ASSLPGLAGVSGANVLT
TRBV11-2	TRBJ1-1	ASSPGHRNTEAF
TRBV27	TRBJ2-1	ASSLTSASSYNEQF
TRBV6-5	TRBJ2-5	ASSLPGTDQETQY
TRBV9	TRBJ1-2	ASRRTGDRGLWPGGYT
TRBV10-3	TRBJ2-7	AISEARTGGYYEQY
TRBV20-1	TRBJ2-1	SARWDRQYNEQF
TRBV24-1	TRBJ1-5	ATSDTSGQGGPYSNQPQH
TRBV12-3/TRBV12-4	TRBJ2-3	ASSGTGGADTQY
TRBV3-1	TRBJ2-1	ASSRTGEDSYNEQF
TRBV20-1	TRBJ2-2	SASRSSGNTGELF
TRBV2	TRBJ1-5	ASSEGQGQPQH
TRBV7-2	TRBJ2-5	ASSLAVGVGYQETQY
TRBV15	TRBJ1-6	ATSRARQVGSPLH
TRBV27	TRBJ2-1	ASSLWGGSRHEQF
TRBV7-3	TRBJ2-2	ASRPLAGTGEPF
TRBV7-9	TRBJ2-2	ASRATGLPTGELF
TRBV7-2	TRBJ2-5	ASSLEQGPFVQETQY
TRBV18	TRBJ2-2	ASSLLLARLHTGELF
TRBV12-3/TRBV12-4	TRBJ1-5	ASTLGTSNQPQH
TRBV19	TRBJ1-4	ASSISAGVLLF
TRBV28	TRBJ2-7	ASKAGHKQY
TRBV18	TRBJ2-1	ASSPFGTSGYEQF
TRBV19	TRBJ1-1	ASTRGQVEAF
TRBV11-2	TRBJ1-2	ASSLGRANYGYT
TRBV28	TRBJ2-1	ASSGGQGVYNEQF
TRBV12-3/TRBV12-4	TRBJ2-1	ASTKLAGGENEQF
TRBV28	TRBJ1-2	ASSSTGIELGNYGYT